This record covers a single T cell receptor beta chain. Its antigen is not identified. The data are from a study of cytomegalovirus exposure and HLA in healthy donors. This CDR3 contains 15 residues. Study-wide points: Later on, an analysis found that several of the most significant clusters appeared to be linked to common viral pathogens, which included parvovirus B19. Among TCR beta chains, those listed as cytomegalovirus-associated numbered some 170. CMV serostatus was the sole immune exposure information available.

The study ran its PCR with 60 Vbeta and 13 Jbeta primers. Original processing methods: An analysis that came later counted 60 million to 80 million unique TCR beta chains, approximately 10 million shared. Clones were read by immunoSEQ multiplex PCR, and TCRdb kept only the in-frame ones, dropping some. The V and J calls and clone size were taken over from that table, and D and trimming were inferred from the DNA. In the table there are 150,000 to 200,000 clones, about three quarters of which are singletons. This sequence originates from a woman aged 45-65 years in good health and CMV-seropositive. Sequencing was done on a sample of PBMCs. This chain connects TRBV21-1 to TRBJ2-2; TRBD2, the table's D call, was not compared with the DNA. TRBV21-1 represents a pseudogene. CDR3 sequence: CASTIAGRSTGELFF. The CDR3, as DNA: TGTGCCAGCACCATCGCCGGGAGGAGTACCGGGGAGCTGTTTTTT.